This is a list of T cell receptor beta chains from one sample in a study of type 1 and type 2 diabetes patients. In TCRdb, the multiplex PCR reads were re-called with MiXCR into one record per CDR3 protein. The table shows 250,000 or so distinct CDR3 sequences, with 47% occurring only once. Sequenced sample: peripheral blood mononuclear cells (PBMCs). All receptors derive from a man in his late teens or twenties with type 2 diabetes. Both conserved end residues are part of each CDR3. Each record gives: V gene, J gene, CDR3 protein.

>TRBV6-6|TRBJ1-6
CASSPDANSPLHF
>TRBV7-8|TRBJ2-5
CASSLGLWETQYF
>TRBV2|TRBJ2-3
CASSEAHVGADTQYF
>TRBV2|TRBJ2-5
CASMGGETQYF
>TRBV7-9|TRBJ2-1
CASSFRQGQSNEQFF
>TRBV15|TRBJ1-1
CATSRASGRVTEAFF
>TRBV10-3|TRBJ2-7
CATGTSGSYEQYF
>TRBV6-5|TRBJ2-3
CASSRAAGTSLNIADTQYF
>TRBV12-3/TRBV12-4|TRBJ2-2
CASTTTATGELFF
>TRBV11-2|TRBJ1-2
CASSFAPYKATNYGYTF
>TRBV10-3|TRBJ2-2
CAIKGDTGELFF